This TCR beta chain was retrieved from a study of shared clonotypes between healthy human individuals. Only CD45RO-negative cells positively selected for CCR7 counted as naive CD8 cells, so terminally differentiated effector memory CD45RA+ cells were excluded. Deep level was the assay's run setting. In the original analysis: For the immunoSEQ data, sequences were junction-only without quality scores, so filtering differed. This table comes from immunoSEQ multiplex PCR, and its TCRdb copy is limited to in-frame clones, with some not included. D and trimming were read from the DNA, whereas the V and J calls and clone size are those reported in that table. Of 550,000 to 750,000 clones listed, just under 97% are singletons. General observations from the study: Among the subsets, naive ones generally showed larger estimated richness than memory ones.

For this clone: Its antigen is unknown.

V gave up 10 bases and J gave up 9 bases; unmatched junction bases: 22. Germline V CDR1 and CDR2: SNHLY, FYNNEI. CDR3 size: 17 residues. What was sequenced was naive CD8+ T cells sorted from blood. The chain is built from TRBV2 and TRBJ2-1, with 9 bases matching TRBD2. The TCR sequence derives from a woman aged 25 to 39 in good health. The CDR3 nucleotides read TGTGCCATACTGCGGGTTGACGGCGGGAGGGCCTTTGGTGAGCAGTTCTTC. It is translated as CAILRVDGGRAFGEQFF.